This T cell receptor (beta chain) appears in the sequencing data of a study of T-cell memory formation after mild COVID-19. Regarding the study as a whole: A second wave expanding day 15 to 37 was CD4+-biased; contracting clones were balanced.

This clonotype was picked up a small number of times. Its specificity is not known. Via MiXCR, TCRdb re-called the 5' RACE reads, giving one row per CDR3 protein. The sample holds approximately 480,000 distinct CDR3 sequences, about 20% seen once. V lost 0 bases to trimming and J lost 5 bases; unmatched junction nucleotides: 9. The CDR3 has 16 residues. Germline-derived CDR1 and CDR2 are SGHVS and FNYEAQ. Sample: PBMCs or a T cell subset sorted from them (not recorded which). This TCR came from an adult woman who had mild COVID-19 (a few samples of this study predate the infection). Cell type and time point are not known. The chain combines TRBV7-6 with TRBJ2-7; 8 bases are a match to TRBD1. The CDR3 DNA reads TGTGCCAGCAGCTTAGCGACGTCAGGGGGCTCAGACGAGCAGTACTTC. Translated, it gives CASSLATSGGSDEQYF.